The 15 T cell receptor beta chains presented below share a single source sample, sequenced in a study of human T cells and chemical hapten exposure. Stated time point: patch test 2, 6 weeks after DPC sensitization. The sample's treatment: therapeutic diphenylcyclopropenone sensitization with weekly scalp DPC. TCRdb reanalysed the RACE reads using MiXCR and keeps one entry per CDR3 protein. The sample yields 70,000 to 95,000 distinct CDR3 sequences, 6.5% to 8.5% seen once. This sample comprised whole blood, obtained in connection with sensitization to the hapten diphenylcyclopropenone (DPC). The receptors stem from a woman aged 30 to 39 with alopecia areata. Some clones in this sample may be carry-over from other donors' samples.

This clonotype was found many times. V gene TRBV29-1 combines with J gene TRBJ2-2, with 7 bases fitting TRBD1. The junction had 4 bases not matched to a gene; V was cut back by 5 bases and J by 7 bases. CDR3 length: 12 amino acids. The germline V gene encodes CDR1 SQVTM and CDR2 ANQGSEA. The CDR3 region is CSVRQGGGELFF. CDR3 DNA sequence: TGCAGCGTTCGACAGGGTGGCGGGGAGCTGTTTTTT.

The chain is built from TRBV5-4 and TRBJ2-6, with a possible D match to TRBD1 (5 bases). CDR3 length equals 18 residues. Between the trimmed V and J ends, which lost 0 bases and 2 bases, there was a span of 15 bases. Germline CDR1 is SGHNT and CDR2 is YYREEE (reference sequence). CDR3: CASSLVLQGLAGANVLTF. CDR3 in DNA: TGTGCCAGCAGCTTGGTACTGCAGGGATTAGCTGGGGCCAACGTCCTGACTTTC. The variable domain in full, completed from reference TRBV5-4 and TRBJ2-6, reads ETGVTQSPTHLIKTRGQQVTLRCSSQSGHNTVSWYQQALGQGPQFIFQYYREEENGRGNFPPRFSGLQFPNYSSELNVNALELDDSALYLCASSLVLQGLAGANVLTFGAGSRLTVL.

This clonotype was counted many times. The chain uses TRBV29-1 and TRBJ2-2; weak D call: TRBD1 (6 bases). The CDR3 is made up of 14 amino acids. Per the germline V gene, CDR1 is SQVTM and CDR2 is ANQGSEA. Deletions cut 4 bases from V and 1 base from J, with 10 bases between. The chain's CDR3 is CSVVGRGNTGELFF. For the CDR3, the DNA is TGCAGCGTTGTTGGCAGGGGGAACACCGGGGAGCTGTTTTTT.

A few counts support this clonotype. The CDR3 coding sequence is TGCGCCAGCAGCTTGGAGCCAGGGATAATGAACACTGAAGCTTTCTTT. This translates into CASSLEPGIMNTEAFF. V is TRBV5-1 and J is TRBJ1-1; D perhaps matches TRBD1 (5 bases). This CDR3 spans 16 amino acids. Germline CDR1 SGHRS, CDR2 YFSETQ. With 0 bases removed from V and 0 bases from J, the gap between germline ends came to 12 bases.

Ten or more counts support this clonotype. The chain employs TRBV7-9 and TRBJ1-1, with D uncertain. V lost 5 bases to trimming and J lost 0 bases, with 7 bases between them. Germline V lookup: CDR1 SEHNR, CDR2 FQNEAQ (reference sequence). This CDR3 is built from 13 residues. The CDR3 spells CASSEPMNTEAFF. As DNA, the CDR3 is TGTGCCAGCAGCGAACCCATGAACACTGAAGCTTTCTTT.

This clonotype appeared a few times. The rearrangement links TRBV3-1 to TRBJ2-7, with no clear D. This CDR3 is 12 amino acids long. Germline values: CDR1 LGHDT, CDR2 YNNKEL (reference sequence). The V end lost 2 bases, the J end lost 9 bases, and 11 bases lay between the germline ends. The CDR3 loop reads CASSQPRGVQYF. The CDR3 DNA sequence: TGTGCCAGCAGCCAACCCCGAGGAGTGCAGTACTTC.

This clonotype was observed many times. This chain links TRBV2 with TRBJ1-6; D may be TRBD1 (5 bases). V lost 4 bases to trimming and J lost 9 bases, with 10 bases between them. The CDR3 spans 13 residues. CDR1 and CDR2 (germline): SNHLY, FYNNEI. CDR3 nucleotides: TGTGCCAGCAGTGCCCGAGGGGTTTCACCCCTCCACTTT. It encodes CASSARGVSPLHF. The whole variable domain, remainder taken from reference TRBV2 and TRBJ1-6, is EPEVTQTPSHQVTQMGQEVILRCVPISNHLYFYWYRQILGQKVEFLVSFYNNEISEKSEIFDDQFSVERPDGSNFTLKIRSTKLEDSAMYFCASSARGVSPLHFGNGTRLTVT.

The chain has TRBV6-1 and TRBJ2-7; TRBD1 or TRBD2 may be the D gene (5 bases each). The CDR3 totals 14 residues. Trimming shortened V by 2 bases and J by 4 bases, and 12 bases separated the two germline ends. Germline CDR1 and CDR2: MNHNS and SASEGT. CDR3 DNA sequence: TGTGCCAGCAGTGAAAAATGGGGACCATACGAGCAGTACTTC. This gives the protein CASSEKWGPYEQYF.

This clonotype was counted ten times or more. The J gene is TRBJ2-3, the V gene TRBV20-1, with TRBD1 identical over 8 bases. Per germline, CDR1 DFQATT and CDR2 SNEGSKA (reference sequence). The trim removed 3 bases at V and 2 bases at J, leaving 7 bases unmatched. The CDR3 consists of 15 residues. In DNA, the CDR3 is TGCAGTGCTAGCCGAGACAGGGGCTTCACAGATACGCAGTATTTT. Translation: CSASRDRGFTDTQYF.

This clonotype appeared many times. The chain combines TRBV21-1 with TRBJ2-7. TRBV21-1 is reported as a pseudogene. This CDR3 region has 12 residues. The CDR3 DNA follows: TGTGCCAGCAGCAACTACACGGACGAGCAGTACTTC. Its translation: CASSNYTDEQYF.

This clonotype was recorded at least ten times. J is TRBJ2-7 and V is TRBV6-1; 11 nucleotides match TRBD2. After removal of 3 bases from V and 4 bases from J, the junction contained 14 bases not matched to a gene. The length of the CDR3 is 18 residues. Germline V gene sequence: CDR1 MNHNS, CDR2 SASEGT. The CDR3 nucleotides are TGTGCCAGCAGTGAGGATTCATTAGCGGGGGGGCCAAGTTACGAGCAGTACTTC. Translation gives CASSEDSLAGGPSYEQYF.

This clonotype was recorded at least ten times. V gene TRBV6-5 combines with J gene TRBJ1-1; 8 nucleotides match TRBD1. Germline CDR1 is MNHEY and CDR2 is SVGAGI. The V and J ends lost 2 bases and 0 bases, in that order; junction bases with no gene match: 8. CDR3 length: 17 residues. CDR3 region: CASSYHLWTGMNTEAFF. The CDR3 nucleotides read TGTGCCAGCAGTTACCACTTATGGACAGGGATGAACACTGAAGCTTTCTTT.

V is TRBV12-3 or TRBV12-4 and J is TRBJ1-5; 8 positions match TRBD1. The CDR3 runs 15 residues. The V gene end was trimmed by 1 base and the J gene end by 5 bases; junction bases not matched to a gene: 4. CDR3 residues: CASSLGGQDYQPQHF. CDR3 in DNA: TGTGCCAGCAGTTTAGGGGGACAGGATTATCAGCCCCAGCATTTT.

This clonotype was counted at least ten times. The chain links TRBV28 to TRBJ1-1, with D unclear. Germline CDR1 is MDHEN and CDR2 is SYDVKM. CDR3 size: 14 residues. V shed 3 bases and J shed 1 base, with 9 bases lying between them. The CDR3 loop is CASSFVIENTEAFF. The CDR3 DNA follows: TGTGCCAGCAGTTTCGTAATTGAGAACACTGAAGCTTTCTTT.

This rearrangement joins TRBV5-1 to TRBJ1-1; D might be TRBD1 (5 bases). Trimming pared 0 bases from V and 8 bases from J, leaving 11 bases between. The CDR3 spans 13 residues. CDR1 is SGHRS and CDR2 is YFSETQ in the germline V gene. For the CDR3, the DNA is TGCGCCAGCAGCTTGGGACAGAGACAAGAAGCTTTCTTT. Its translation is CASSLGQRQEAFF.